This T cell receptor (beta chain) was documented in a study of T cell responses to AZD1222 COVID-19 vaccine. Study-level background: Second-dose groups at about 4 or about 12 weeks were pooled.

The V gene's germline CDR1 is LGHNA and CDR2 YNFKEQ. V shed 0 bases, J shed 1 base, and the junction held 2 bases outside the gene matches. The CDR3 runs 16 residues. Repertoires were generated with immunoSEQ multiplex PCR, while TCRdb's copy carries only in-frame clones and drops some. The sample lists about 120,000 clones, roughly nine tenths seen once, with over 1.5% in the top ten. About this clone itself: Its antigen remains unknown.

Study-wide points: Unmutated variant regions are reportedly targeted by nearly half of spike-specific TCRs. Baseline antibody screening turned up just six seropositive AZD1222 recipients. Repertoires were collected only later (after the peak T cell response had occurred).

This clonotype originated in an adult in good health. The sequenced sample was peripheral blood, obtained on day 0 of AZD1222 vaccination. The J gene is TRBJ1-3, the V gene TRBV4-2; 8 bases fit TRBD1. CDR3: CASSQETGGSGNTIYF. The CDR3 DNA reads TGTGCCAGCAGCCAAGAAACAGGGGGTTCTGGAAACACCATATATTTT.